This record looks at one T cell receptor (beta chain) sequence and its context. The data were taken from a study of blood T cell repertoires in COVID-19. In the study overall: PBMCs, B-cell-depleted T cells, or T cells provided the cDNA or gDNA that made up the material.

Per the authors' pipeline: Amplified reference gene primers provided the basis for estimating nucleated cell counts. TCRdb keeps only in-frame clones here, not all; method: immunoSEQ multiplex PCR. V, J and clone size reflect that table, while D and trimming were determined from the DNA. The table has about 12,000 clones, around four fifths seen once; the top ten hold under 5%. Trimming removed 6 bases from V and 0 bases from J, with 7 bases in between. The V gene's germline CDR1 is MNHEY and CDR2 SVGAGI. The CDR3 covers 13 residues. Sequences were obtained from peripheral blood. This clonotype was sampled from a woman in her sixties or seventies with acute or convalescent COVID-19. This chain connects TRBV6-5 to TRBJ2-3; D is possibly TRBD1 (6 bases). The DNA for the CDR3 is TGTGCCAGCAGAGGGGGAAGCACAGATACGCAGTATTTT. It specifies CASRGGSTDTQYF.